The clone carrying this TCR beta chain occurred once. The assay was immunoSEQ multiplex PCR, and TCRdb's table has in-frame clones only and misses some. The repertoire includes tens of thousands of clones, 84% of them detected once, and approximately 2.9% sits in the top ten. The CDR3 totals 11 residues. Germline CDR1 is LNHNV and CDR2 is YYDKDF (reference sequence). Trimming cost V 4 bases and J 8 bases, with 7 bases left between them. These data belong to a study of control samples from healthy donors and cancer patients. This chain links TRBV15 with TRBJ2-3; D gene ambiguous. Sequences were obtained from PBMCs. The sequence was collected from a woman between 50 and 59 years old with lung cancer. This chain's CDR3 is CATSNLATQYF. In DNA form, the CDR3 reads TGTGCCACCAGCAACCTTGCTACGCAGTATTTT.